This T cell receptor beta chain was recovered during a study of response to subunit inactivated influenza vaccine. This clonotype was seen only a few times. The CDR3 extends over 16 amino acids. Germline V gene sequence: CDR1 SSHAT, CDR2 FNYEAQ (reference sequence). The V gene lost 2 bases and the J gene lost 2 bases, with 15 bases spanning the gap. TCRdb fed the RT-PCR reads into MiXCR, producing one record per CDR3 protein. The sample lists a few hundred thousand distinct CDR3 sequences, around 15% occurring once. Specimen: PBMCs from blood, collected about 11 days after vaccination. The genes are TRBV7-7 and TRBJ2-5; D could derive from TRBD1 or TRBD2 (5 bases each). This receptor was identified in a man aged 50 or older who received an inactivated influenza vaccine. The CDR3 DNA reads TGTGCCAGCAGCTTAAGGTTCAGGGACCCACAAGAGACCCAGTACTTC. Amino acids: CASSLRFRDPQETQYF.